The 10 T cell receptor beta chains presented below share a single source sample, sequenced in a study of T cell responses to AZD1222 COVID-19 vaccine. TCRdb's copy holds only in-frame clones and misses some; the assay was immunoSEQ multiplex PCR. The data show about 150,000 clones, 75% to 95% seen once. Specimen: peripheral blood, collected on day 0 of AZD1222 vaccination. Receptors originate from an adult in good health.

The chain uses TRBV6-2 or TRBV6-3 and TRBJ2-5; possible D gene TRBD2, 5 bases. Germline V gives CDR1 MNHEY, CDR2 SVGEGT. The CDR3 has 16 residues. Trimming shortened V by 2 bases and J by 4 bases, and 17 bases separated the two germline ends. The CDR3, as DNA: TGTGCCAGCAGTTACCACAACAGTAGAGGGCCAGAGACCCAGTACTTC. This encodes CASSYHNSRGPETQYF.

The J gene is TRBJ2-5, the V gene TRBV10-1; no clear D gene. The CDR3 has 13 amino acids. Germline V gene data show CDR1 as WNHNN and CDR2 as SYGVQD (reference sequence). V lost 2 bases and J 5 bases, leaving 9 bases between the germline ends. The CDR3 DNA reads as TGCGCCAGCAGTGAGGGCTACTCGGAGACCCAGTACTTC. Its protein is CASSEGYSETQYF.

This rearrangement joins TRBV7-2 to TRBJ2-2, with D uncertain. The ends were cut back, 1 base at V and 5 bases at J, with 11 bases in the middle. Germline CDR1 SGHTA, CDR2 FQGNSA. This CDR3 contains 15 residues. CDR3 coding DNA: TGTGCCAGCAGCTTAGTTCTCACCCAGACCGGGGAGCTGTTTTTT. Its translation: CASSLVLTQTGELFF.

The gene calls are TRBV29-1 and TRBJ2-7; 9 nucleotides line up with TRBD1. The CDR3 runs 13 residues. V was pared by 4 bases and J by 7 bases, with 8 bases of the junction left unmatched. Germline assignment: CDR1 SQVTM and CDR2 ANQGSEA. CDR3 coding DNA: TGCAGCGTTGCATCGACAGGGGGAGAAGAGCAGTACTTC. Translation: CSVASTGGEEQYF.

The chain employs TRBV28 and TRBJ2-7; 7 nucleotides align to TRBD1. This CDR3 is built from 13 residues. Germline CDR1 reads MDHEN; CDR2 reads SYDVKM. The trim removed 6 bases at V and 4 bases at J, leaving 6 bases unmatched. The CDR3 bases are TGTGCCAGCAGGACCAGACAGGGTTACGAGCAGTACTTC. This sequence encodes CASRTRQGYEQYF.

The chain employs TRBV4-3 and TRBJ2-5, with 12 bases fitting TRBD1. The V segment lost 3 bases and the J segment 7 bases; nucleotides outside the gene matches: 9. Looked up from germline, CDR1 is LGHNA and CDR2 is YSLEER. This CDR3 is 16 amino acids long. As DNA, the CDR3 is TGCGCCAGCAGCCAGGGAACGGGACAGGGGGCCGGGACCCAGTACTTC. Amino acid sequence: CASSQGTGQGAGTQYF.

V usage is TRBV9 and J usage is TRBJ1-1; D not resolved. Germline loops: CDR1 SGDLS, CDR2 YYNGEE. The CDR3 contains 13 residues. Between the trimmed V and J ends, which lost 0 bases and 3 bases, there was a span of 6 bases. This CDR3 is CASSVAGYTEAFF. Here the CDR3 DNA reads TGTGCCAGCAGCGTAGCGGGGTACACTGAAGCTTTCTTT.

The chain carries TRBV2 and TRBJ2-1, with 9 positions matching TRBD2. Trimming removed 9 bases from V and 4 bases from J; junction bases left unmatched: 10. The CDR3 sequence is 15 residues long. Germline assignment: CDR1 SNHLY and CDR2 FYNNEI. The CDR3 protein is CASPTGTSLYNEQFF. The CDR3 DNA sequence: TGTGCCAGTCCTACCGGGACTAGCTTGTACAATGAGCAGTTCTTC.

This clone was picked up one time. This sequence joins TRBV5-6 and TRBJ2-5; possibly TRBD1 for D (5 bases). Per the germline V gene, CDR1 is SGHDT and CDR2 is YYEEEE. V dropped 0 bases and J dropped 4 bases, with 10 bases sitting between them. The CDR3 runs 14 residues. The CDR3 DNA reads TGTGCCAGCAGCTTGGAGACAGCAAGAGAGACCCAGTACTTC. This sequence encodes CASSLETARETQYF.

The genes are TRBV10-3 and TRBJ2-7; possibly TRBD1 for D (6 bases). CDR1 ENHRY and CDR2 SYGVKD come from the germline V gene. V lost 4 bases to trimming and J lost 3 bases, with 10 bases between them. The CDR3 runs 13 residues. DNA of the CDR3: TGTGCCATCAGTGGGACAGAGGACTACGAGCAGTACTTC. This encodes CAISGTEDYEQYF.